The sequence of this TCR beta chain was determined in a study of blood T cell repertoires in COVID-19. Whole-study context: Italy, Spain and the United States were the sources of the convalescent and acute COVID-19 samples.

This CDR3 is built from 16 residues. The germline V gene encodes CDR1 SEHNR and CDR2 FQNEAQ (reference sequence). With 5 bases removed from V and 5 bases from J, the gap between germline ends came to 16 bases. Only in-frame clones appear in the TCRdb table, and some are missing; sequencing was by immunoSEQ multiplex PCR. The repertoire holds 400,000 or so clones, with approximately 89% as singletons. Material for sequencing was PBMCs or T cells enriched from blood (not recorded which). This sequence originates from a man in his forties in a cohort exposed to, infected with or recovered from COVID-19 (not recorded which). The V gene is TRBV7-9, the J gene TRBJ1-6, with a weak D call TRBD1 (5 bases). The CDR3 sequence is CASSPGITRDNSPLHF. The CDR3 nucleotides read TGTGCCAGCAGCCCAGGGATCACTCGGGATAATTCACCCCTCCACTTT.